Below are 5 T cell receptor beta chains sequenced from a single sample in a study of blood T cell repertoires in COVID-19. TCRdb's copy holds only in-frame clones and misses some; the assay was immunoSEQ multiplex PCR. The data hold over 70,000 clones, with approximately 89% observed a single time. The sample comprised peripheral blood. Source of these receptors: a human donor with active COVID-19. The donor label of this sample is uncertain.

The gene calls are TRBV2 and TRBJ2-5; perhaps TRBD2 as D (5 bases). From germline, CDR1 is SNHLY and CDR2 FYNNEI. The CDR3 extends over 13 amino acids. V lost 8 bases and J 2 bases, leaving 12 bases between the germline ends. CDR3 region: CASFGGGQETQYF. DNA of the CDR3: TGTGCCAGCTTCGGTGGCGGGCAAGAGACCCAGTACTTC.

The chain employs TRBV6-5 and TRBJ2-7; 14 bases match TRBD2. CDR3 size: 15 residues. V dropped 6 bases and J dropped 1; count of bases not matched to a gene: 2. From germline, CDR1 is MNHEY and CDR2 SVGAGI. CDR3 in DNA: TGTGCCAGCAGGGGGACTAGCGGGGGATCCTACGAGCAGTACTTC. Protein sequence: CASRGTSGGSYEQYF.

This chain joins TRBV6-6 and TRBJ1-4, with D unresolved. This CDR3 contains 14 residues. The germline CDR1 and CDR2 sequences are MNHNY and SVGAGI (reference sequence). Between the trimmed V and J ends, which lost 0 bases and 6 bases, there was a span of 8 bases. CDR3 sequence reads: CASSYSGGYEKLFF. CDR3 DNA sequence: TGTGCCAGCAGTTACTCAGGCGGATATGAAAAACTGTTTTTT.

The chain employs TRBV5-1 and TRBJ2-2; 8 nucleotides agree with TRBD2. The V gene end was trimmed by 3 bases and the J gene end by 4 bases; junction bases not matched to a gene: 14. Germline CDR1 is SGHRS and CDR2 is YFSETQ. This CDR3 region has 18 residues. The CDR3 is CASSSRPRTSRGTGELFF. CDR3 DNA sequence: TGCGCCAGCAGCTCACGACCAAGGACTAGCAGGGGCACCGGGGAGCTGTTTTTT.

This chain links TRBV5-5 with TRBJ1-3; 7 bases fit TRBD1. CDR1 is SGHKS, CDR2 YYEKEE, per germline (reference sequence). This CDR3 has 17 residues. J was trimmed by 0 bases and V by 1 base; bases with no gene match: 7. The CDR3 DNA reads as TGTGCCAGCAGCTTGATGGCAGGGGGTTCCTCTGGAAACACCATATATTTT. This sequence encodes CASSLMAGGSSGNTIYF. Based on the CDR3 plus reference TRBV5-5 and TRBJ1-3, the full variable domain is DAGVTQSPTHLIKTRGQQVTLRCSPISGHKSVSWYQQVLGQGPQFIFQYYEKEERGRGNFPDRFSARQFPNYSSELNVNALLLGDSALYLCASSLMAGGSSGNTIYFGEGSWLTVV.